The table lists the clone carrying this T cell receptor beta chain with a few counts. This specimen belongs to a study of T-cell memory formation after mild COVID-19. There are 15 residues in the CDR3. Losses at the gene ends were 4 bases for V and 2 bases for J; bases not matched to a gene: 5. Germline loops: CDR1 SGHTA, CDR2 FQGNSA. One entry per CDR3 protein results from TCRdb running MiXCR on the 5' RACE reads. This table has some 40,000 distinct CDR3 sequences, roughly 6.1% appearing once. Sequencing was done on a sample of PBMCs or a T cell subset sorted from them (not recorded which). The chain has TRBV7-2 and TRBJ2-7; 10 positions agree with TRBD2. The clonotype comes from an adult who had mild COVID-19 (a few samples of this study predate the infection). Cell type and time point are not known. The CDR3 nucleotides read TGTGCCAGCAGCTCACAAGCGGGAGGGCCCTACGAGCAGTACTTC. It yields the protein CASSSQAGGPYEQYF.